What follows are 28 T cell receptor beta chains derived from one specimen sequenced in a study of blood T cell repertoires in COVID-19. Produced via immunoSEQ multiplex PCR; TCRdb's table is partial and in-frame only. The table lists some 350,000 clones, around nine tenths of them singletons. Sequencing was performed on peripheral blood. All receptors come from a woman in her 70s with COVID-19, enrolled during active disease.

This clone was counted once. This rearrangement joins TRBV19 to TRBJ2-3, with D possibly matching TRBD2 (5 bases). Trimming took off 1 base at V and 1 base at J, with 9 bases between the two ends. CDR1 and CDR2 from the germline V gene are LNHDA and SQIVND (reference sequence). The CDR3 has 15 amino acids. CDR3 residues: CASSIAAAGTDTQYF. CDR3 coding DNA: TGTGCCAGTAGTATAGCGGCAGCGGGCACAGATACGCAGTATTTT. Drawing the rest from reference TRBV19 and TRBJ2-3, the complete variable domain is DGGITQSPKYLFRKEGQNVTLSCEQNLNHDAMYWYRQDPGQGLRLIYYSQIVNDFQKGDIAEGYSVSREKKESFPLTVTSAQKNPTAFYLCASSIAAAGTDTQYFGPGTRLTVL.

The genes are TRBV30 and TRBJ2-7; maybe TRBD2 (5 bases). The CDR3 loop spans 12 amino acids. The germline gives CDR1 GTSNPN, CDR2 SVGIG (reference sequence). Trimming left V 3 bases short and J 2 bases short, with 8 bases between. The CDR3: CAWSRGTYEQYF. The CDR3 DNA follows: TGTGCCTGGAGCCGGGGAACCTACGAGCAGTACTTC.

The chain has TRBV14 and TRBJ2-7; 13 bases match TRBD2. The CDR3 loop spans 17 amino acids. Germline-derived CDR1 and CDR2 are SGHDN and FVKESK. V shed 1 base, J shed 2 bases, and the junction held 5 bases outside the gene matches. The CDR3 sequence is CASSQVGTSGNTYEQYF. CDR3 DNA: TGTGCCAGCAGCCAAGTCGGGACTAGCGGGAACACCTACGAGCAGTACTTC.

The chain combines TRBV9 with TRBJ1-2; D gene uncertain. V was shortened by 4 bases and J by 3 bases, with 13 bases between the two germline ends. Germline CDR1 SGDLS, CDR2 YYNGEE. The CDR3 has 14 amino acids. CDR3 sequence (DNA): TGTGCCAGCAGCCGGGTCTCCTCGGACTATGGCTACACCTTC. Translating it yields CASSRVSSDYGYTF.

The CDR3 DNA follows: TGTGCCAGCAGTGAATCCCCCTGGGCAGGGGGTGCGGGCGGGGAGCTGTTTTTT. It yields the protein CASSESPWAGGAGGELFF. V and J are TRBV27 and TRBJ2-2, with 7 bases matching TRBD1. Germline assignment: CDR1 MNHEY and CDR2 SMNVEV (reference sequence). The CDR3 is 18 amino acids. Trimming removed 5 bases from V and 7 bases from J; junction bases left unmatched: 19.

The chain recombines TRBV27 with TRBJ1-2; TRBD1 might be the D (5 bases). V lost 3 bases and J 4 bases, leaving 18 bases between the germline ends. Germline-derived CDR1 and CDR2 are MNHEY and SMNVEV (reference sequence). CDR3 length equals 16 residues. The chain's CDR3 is CASSFSTAFGFYGYTF. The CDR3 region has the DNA TGTGCCAGCAGTTTTTCGACAGCCTTCGGGTTCTATGGCTACACCTTC.

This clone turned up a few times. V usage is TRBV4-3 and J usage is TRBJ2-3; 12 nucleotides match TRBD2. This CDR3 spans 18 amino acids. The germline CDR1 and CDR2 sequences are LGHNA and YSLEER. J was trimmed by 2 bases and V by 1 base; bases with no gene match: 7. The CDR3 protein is CASSQAPTSGGATDTQYF. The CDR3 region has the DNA TGCGCCAGCAGCCAAGCGCCGACTAGCGGGGGCGCCACAGATACGCAGTATTTT.

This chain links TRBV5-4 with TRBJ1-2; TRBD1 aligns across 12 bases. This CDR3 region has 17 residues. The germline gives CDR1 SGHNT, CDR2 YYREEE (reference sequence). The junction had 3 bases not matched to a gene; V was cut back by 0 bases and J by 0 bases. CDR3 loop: CASSLGGTGGANYGYTF. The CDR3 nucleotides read TGTGCCAGCAGCTTGGGCGGGACAGGGGGCGCTAACTATGGCTACACCTTC.

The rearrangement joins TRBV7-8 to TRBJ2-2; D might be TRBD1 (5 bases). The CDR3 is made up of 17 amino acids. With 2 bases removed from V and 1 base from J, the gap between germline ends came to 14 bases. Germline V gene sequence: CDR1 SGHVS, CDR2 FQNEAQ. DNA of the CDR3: TGTGCCAGCAGCTTAAGAGTTCAGGGTCTGAACACCGGGGAGCTGTTTTTT. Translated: CASSLRVQGLNTGELFF.

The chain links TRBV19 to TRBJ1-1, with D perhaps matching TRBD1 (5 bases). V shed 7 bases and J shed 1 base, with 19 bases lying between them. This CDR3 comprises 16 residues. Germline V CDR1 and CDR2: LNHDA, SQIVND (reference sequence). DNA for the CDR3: TGTGCCAGTACCTGGACTACCGGGACTGAGAACACTGAAGCTTTCTTT. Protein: CASTWTTGTENTEAFF.

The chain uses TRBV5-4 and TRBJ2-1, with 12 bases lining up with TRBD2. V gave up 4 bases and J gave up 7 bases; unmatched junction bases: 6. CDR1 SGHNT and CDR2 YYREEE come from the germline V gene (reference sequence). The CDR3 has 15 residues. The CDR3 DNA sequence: TGTGCCAGCAGCCTACTAGCGGGGGGCGGGAATGAGCAGTTCTTC. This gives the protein CASSLLAGGGNEQFF. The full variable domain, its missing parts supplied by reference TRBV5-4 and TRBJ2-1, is ETGVTQSPTHLIKTRGQQVTLRCSSQSGHNTVSWYQQALGQGPQFIFQYYREEENGRGNFPPRFSGLQFPNYSSELNVNALELDDSALYLCASSLLAGGGNEQFFGPGTRLTVL.

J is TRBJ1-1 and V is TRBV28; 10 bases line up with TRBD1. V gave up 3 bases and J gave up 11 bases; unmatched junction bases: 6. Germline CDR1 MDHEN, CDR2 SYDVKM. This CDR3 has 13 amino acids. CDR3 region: CASSLVDRGSAFF. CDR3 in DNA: TGTGCCAGCAGTTTGGTGGACAGGGGGTCTGCTTTCTTT.

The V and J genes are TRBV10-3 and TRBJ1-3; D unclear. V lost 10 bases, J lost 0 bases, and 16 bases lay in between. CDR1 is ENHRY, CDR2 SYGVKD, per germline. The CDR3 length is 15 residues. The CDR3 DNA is TGTGCCACCCTGTCGACACCGAACTCTGGAAACACCATATATTTT. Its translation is CATLSTPNSGNTIYF.

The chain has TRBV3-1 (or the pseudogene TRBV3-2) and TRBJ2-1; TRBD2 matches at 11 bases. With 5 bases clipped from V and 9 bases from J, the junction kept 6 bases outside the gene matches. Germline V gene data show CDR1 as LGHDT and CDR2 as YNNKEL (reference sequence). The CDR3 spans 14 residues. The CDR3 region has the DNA TGTGCCAGCAGCTCACTAGCGGGGGTTAGTGAGCAGTTCTTC. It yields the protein CASSSLAGVSEQFF.

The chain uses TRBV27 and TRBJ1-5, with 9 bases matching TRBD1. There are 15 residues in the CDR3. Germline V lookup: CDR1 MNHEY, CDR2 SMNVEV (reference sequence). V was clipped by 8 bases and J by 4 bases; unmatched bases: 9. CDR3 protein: CASAQDRGKNQPQHF. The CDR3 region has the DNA TGTGCCAGCGCCCAGGACAGGGGAAAGAATCAGCCCCAGCATTTT.

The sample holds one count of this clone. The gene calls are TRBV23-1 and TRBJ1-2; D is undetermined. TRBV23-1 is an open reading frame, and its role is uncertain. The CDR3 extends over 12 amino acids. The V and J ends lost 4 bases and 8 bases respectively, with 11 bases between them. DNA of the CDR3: TGCGCCAGCAGTCGGGCAGTCTACGGCTACACCTTC. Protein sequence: CASSRAVYGYTF.

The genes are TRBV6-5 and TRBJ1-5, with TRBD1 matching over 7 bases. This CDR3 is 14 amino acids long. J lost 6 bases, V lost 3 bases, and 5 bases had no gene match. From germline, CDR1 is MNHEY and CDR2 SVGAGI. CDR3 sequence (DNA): TGTGCCAGCAGTTATGAACAGGGGTCTCAGCCCCAGCATTTT. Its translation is CASSYEQGSQPQHF.

CDR3 sequence reads: CASSPLGQANTGELFF. The CDR3 bases are TGTGCCAGCAGTCCCTTGGGACAGGCTAACACCGGGGAGCTGTTTTTT. The V call is TRBV2, the J call TRBJ2-2; 8 bases agree with TRBD1. The CDR3 spans 16 residues. J gave up 2 bases and V 5 bases, and 7 bases lay outside the gene matches. The germline CDR1 and CDR2 sequences are SNHLY and FYNNEI.

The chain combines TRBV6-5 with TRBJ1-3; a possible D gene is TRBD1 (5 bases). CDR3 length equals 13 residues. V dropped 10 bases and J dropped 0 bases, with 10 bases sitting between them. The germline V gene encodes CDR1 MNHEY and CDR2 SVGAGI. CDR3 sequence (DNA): TGTGCCATCGGGGGGATCTCTGGAAACACCATATATTTT. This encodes CAIGGISGNTIYF.

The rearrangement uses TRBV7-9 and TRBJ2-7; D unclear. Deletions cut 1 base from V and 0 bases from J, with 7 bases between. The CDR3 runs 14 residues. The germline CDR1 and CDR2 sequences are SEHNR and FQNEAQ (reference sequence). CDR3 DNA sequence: TGTGCCAGCAGCTTAGTAGCCAGCTCCTACGAGCAGTACTTC. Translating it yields CASSLVASSYEQYF.

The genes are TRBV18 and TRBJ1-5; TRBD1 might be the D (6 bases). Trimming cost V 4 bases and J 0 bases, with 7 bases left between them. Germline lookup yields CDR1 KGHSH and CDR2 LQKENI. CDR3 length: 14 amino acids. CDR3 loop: CASSRDNSNQPQHF. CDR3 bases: TGTGCCAGCTCACGGGACAATAGCAATCAGCCCCAGCATTTT.

The chain's CDR3 is CASSPKGTRQEVYEQYF. CDR3 coding DNA: TGCGCCAGCAGCCCGAAGGGTACGCGTCAGGAGGTCTACGAGCAGTACTTC. V gene TRBV5-1 combines with J gene TRBJ2-7; D may be TRBD2 (5 bases). Germline-derived CDR1 and CDR2 are SGHRS and YFSETQ. Trimming removed 4 bases from V and 3 bases from J, with 23 bases in between. This CDR3 is 17 amino acids long.

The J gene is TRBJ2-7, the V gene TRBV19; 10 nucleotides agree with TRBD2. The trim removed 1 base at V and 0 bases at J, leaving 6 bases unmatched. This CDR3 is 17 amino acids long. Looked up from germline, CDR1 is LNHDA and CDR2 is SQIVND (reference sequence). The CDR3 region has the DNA TGTGCCAGTAGTATAGCTAGCGGGGGTGAACTCTCCTACGAGCAGTACTTC. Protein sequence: CASSIASGGELSYEQYF.

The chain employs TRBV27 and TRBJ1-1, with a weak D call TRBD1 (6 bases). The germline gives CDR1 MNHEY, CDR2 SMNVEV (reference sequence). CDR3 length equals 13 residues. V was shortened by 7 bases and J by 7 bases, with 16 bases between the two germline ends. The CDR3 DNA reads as TGTGCCAGCATGAGGCGGACAGTGGGTGAAGCTTTCTTT. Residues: CASMRRTVGEAFF.

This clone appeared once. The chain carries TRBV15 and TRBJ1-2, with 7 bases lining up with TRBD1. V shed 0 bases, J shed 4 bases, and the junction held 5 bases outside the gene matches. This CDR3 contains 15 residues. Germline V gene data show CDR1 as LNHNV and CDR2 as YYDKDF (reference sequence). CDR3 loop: CATSREKGARYGYTF. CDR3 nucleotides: TGTGCCACCAGCAGAGAAAAGGGGGCGCGCTATGGCTACACCTTC.

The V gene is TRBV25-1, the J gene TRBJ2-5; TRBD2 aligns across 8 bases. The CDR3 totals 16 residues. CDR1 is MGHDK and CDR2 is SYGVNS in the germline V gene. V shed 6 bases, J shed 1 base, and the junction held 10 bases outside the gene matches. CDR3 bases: TGTGCCAGCAGCCCTACTAGCGGTACCTTCCAAGAGACCCAGTACTTC. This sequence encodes CASSPTSGTFQETQYF.

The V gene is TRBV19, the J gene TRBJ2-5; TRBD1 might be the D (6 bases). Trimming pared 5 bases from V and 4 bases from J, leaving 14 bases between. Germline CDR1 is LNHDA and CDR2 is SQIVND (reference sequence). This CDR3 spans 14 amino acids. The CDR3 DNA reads TGTGCCAGTAGTTACAGGGCGATGGGAGAGACCCAGTACTTC. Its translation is CASSYRAMGETQYF.

The chain's CDR3 is CAISQQGADYGYTF. The DNA for the CDR3 is TGTGCCATCAGCCAACAGGGGGCGGACTATGGCTACACCTTC. The rearrangement links TRBV10-3 to TRBJ1-2; TRBD1 matches 9 bases. The V segment lost 6 bases and the J segment 3 bases; nucleotides outside the gene matches: 5. The CDR3 has 14 residues. The V gene's germline CDR1 is ENHRY and CDR2 SYGVKD.